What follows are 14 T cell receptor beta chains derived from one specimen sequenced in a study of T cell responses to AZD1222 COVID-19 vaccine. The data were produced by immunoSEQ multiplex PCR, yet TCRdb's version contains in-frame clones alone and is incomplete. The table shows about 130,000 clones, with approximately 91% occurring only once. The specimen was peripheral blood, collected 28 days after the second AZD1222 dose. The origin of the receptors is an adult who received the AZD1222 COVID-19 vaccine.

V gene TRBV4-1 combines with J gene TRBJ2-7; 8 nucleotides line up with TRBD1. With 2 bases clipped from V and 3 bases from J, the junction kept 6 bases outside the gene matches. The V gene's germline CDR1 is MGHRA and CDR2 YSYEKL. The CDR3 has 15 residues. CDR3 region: CASSQTAGQGYEQYF. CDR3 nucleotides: TGCGCCAGCAGCCAAACGGCAGGACAGGGCTACGAGCAGTACTTC.

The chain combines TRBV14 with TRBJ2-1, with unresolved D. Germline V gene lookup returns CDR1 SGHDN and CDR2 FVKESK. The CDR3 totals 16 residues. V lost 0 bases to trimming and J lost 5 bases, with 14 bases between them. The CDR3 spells CASSQEPIVWDNEQFF. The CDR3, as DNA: TGTGCCAGCAGCCAAGAACCCATAGTTTGGGACAATGAGCAGTTCTTC. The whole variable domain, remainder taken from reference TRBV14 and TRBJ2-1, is EAGVTQFPSHSVIEKGQTVTLRCDPISGHDNLYWYRRVMGKEIKFLLHFVKESKQDESGMPNNRFLAERTGGTYSTLKVQPAELEDSGVYFCASSQEPIVWDNEQFFGPGTRLTVL.

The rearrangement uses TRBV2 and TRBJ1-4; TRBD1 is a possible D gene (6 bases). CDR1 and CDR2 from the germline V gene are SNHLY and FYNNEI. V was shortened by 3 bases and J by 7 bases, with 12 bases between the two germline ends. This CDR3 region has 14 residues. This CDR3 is CASSDNRVGEKLFF. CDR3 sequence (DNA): TGTGCCAGCAGTGACAACAGGGTGGGTGAAAAACTGTTTTTT.

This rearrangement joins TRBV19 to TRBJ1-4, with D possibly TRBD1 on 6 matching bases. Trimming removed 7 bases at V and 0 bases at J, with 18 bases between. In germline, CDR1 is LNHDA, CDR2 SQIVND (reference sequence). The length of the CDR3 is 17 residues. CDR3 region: CASTRLGGRATNEKLFF. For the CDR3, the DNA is TGTGCCAGTACCAGGCTGGGGGGCAGGGCAACTAATGAAAAACTGTTTTTT.

The CDR3 spells CATSRDLRTQETQYF. The CDR3 region has the DNA TGTGCCACCAGCAGAGATCTTCGGACCCAAGAGACCCAGTACTTC. The chain recombines TRBV15 with TRBJ2-5; D not resolved. The CDR3 loop spans 15 amino acids. CDR1 and CDR2 from the germline V gene are LNHNV and YYDKDF (reference sequence). Trimming stripped 0 bases from V and 1 base from J, with 9 bases between.

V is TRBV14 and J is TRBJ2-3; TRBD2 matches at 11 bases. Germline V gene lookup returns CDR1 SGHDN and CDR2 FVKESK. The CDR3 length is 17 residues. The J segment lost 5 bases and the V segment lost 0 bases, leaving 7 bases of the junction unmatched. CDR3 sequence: CASSQEGVLAGGDTQYF. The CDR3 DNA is TGTGCCAGCAGCCAAGAGGGGGTCCTAGCGGGAGGAGATACGCAGTATTTT. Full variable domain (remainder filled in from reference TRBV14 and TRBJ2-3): EAGVTQFPSHSVIEKGQTVTLRCDPISGHDNLYWYRRVMGKEIKFLLHFVKESKQDESGMPNNRFLAERTGGTYSTLKVQPAELEDSGVYFCASSQEGVLAGGDTQYFGPGTRLTVL.

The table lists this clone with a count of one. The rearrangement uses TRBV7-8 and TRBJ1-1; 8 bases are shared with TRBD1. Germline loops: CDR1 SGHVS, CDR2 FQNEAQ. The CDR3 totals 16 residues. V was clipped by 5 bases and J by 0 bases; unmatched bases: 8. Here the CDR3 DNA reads TGTGCCAGCAGCCAACGAGGGACAGGTTTGAACACTGAAGCTTTCTTT. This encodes CASSQRGTGLNTEAFF.

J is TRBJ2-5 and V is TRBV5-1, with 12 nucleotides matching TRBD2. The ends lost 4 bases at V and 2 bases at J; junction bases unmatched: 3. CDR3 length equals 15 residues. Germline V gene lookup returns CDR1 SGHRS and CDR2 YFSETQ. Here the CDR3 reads CASSTGLAGQETQYF. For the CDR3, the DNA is TGCGCCAGCAGCACCGGACTAGCGGGGCAAGAGACCCAGTACTTC.

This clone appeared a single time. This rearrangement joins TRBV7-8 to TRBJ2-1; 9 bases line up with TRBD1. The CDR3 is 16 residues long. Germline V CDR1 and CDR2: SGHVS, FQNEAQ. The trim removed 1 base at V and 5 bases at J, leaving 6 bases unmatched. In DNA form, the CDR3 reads TGTGCCAGCAGCTTAGAGGCGGGACAGGGTAACAATGAGCAGTTCTTC. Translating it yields CASSLEAGQGNNEQFF.

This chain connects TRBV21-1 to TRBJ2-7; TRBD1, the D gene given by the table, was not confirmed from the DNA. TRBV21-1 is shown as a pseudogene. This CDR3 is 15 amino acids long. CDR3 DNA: TGTGCCAGCAGCAACCCGGGACAGACACCCTACGAGCAGTACTTC. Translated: CASSNPGQTPYEQYF.

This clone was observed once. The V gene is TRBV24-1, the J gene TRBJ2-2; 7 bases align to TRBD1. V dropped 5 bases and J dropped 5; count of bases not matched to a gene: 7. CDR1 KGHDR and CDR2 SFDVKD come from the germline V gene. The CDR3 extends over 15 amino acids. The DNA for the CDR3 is TGTGCCACCAGTGGTTACAGGGGATCGACCGGGGAGCTGTTTTTT. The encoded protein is CATSGYRGSTGELFF.

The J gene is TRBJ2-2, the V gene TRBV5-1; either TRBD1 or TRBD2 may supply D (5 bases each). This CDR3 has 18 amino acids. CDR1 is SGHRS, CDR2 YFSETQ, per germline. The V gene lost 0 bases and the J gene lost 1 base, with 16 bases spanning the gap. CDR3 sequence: CASSLVSTVGGNTGELFF. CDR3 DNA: TGCGCCAGCAGCTTGGTTTCGACAGTCGGAGGGAACACCGGGGAGCTGTTTTTT.

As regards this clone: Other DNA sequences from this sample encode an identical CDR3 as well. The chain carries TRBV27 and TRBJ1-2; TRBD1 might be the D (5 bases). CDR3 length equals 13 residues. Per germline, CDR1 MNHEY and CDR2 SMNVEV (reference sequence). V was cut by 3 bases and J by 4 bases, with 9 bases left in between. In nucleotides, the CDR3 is TGTGCCAGCAGTTTCGGGGGAGGCTATGGCTACACCTTC. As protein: CASSFGGGYGYTF.

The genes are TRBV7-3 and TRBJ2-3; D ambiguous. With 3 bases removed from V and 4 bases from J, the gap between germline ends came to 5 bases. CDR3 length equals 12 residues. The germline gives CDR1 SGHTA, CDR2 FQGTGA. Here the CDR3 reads CASSFSADTQYF. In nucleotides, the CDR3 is TGTGCCAGCAGCTTTTCTGCAGATACGCAGTATTTT.